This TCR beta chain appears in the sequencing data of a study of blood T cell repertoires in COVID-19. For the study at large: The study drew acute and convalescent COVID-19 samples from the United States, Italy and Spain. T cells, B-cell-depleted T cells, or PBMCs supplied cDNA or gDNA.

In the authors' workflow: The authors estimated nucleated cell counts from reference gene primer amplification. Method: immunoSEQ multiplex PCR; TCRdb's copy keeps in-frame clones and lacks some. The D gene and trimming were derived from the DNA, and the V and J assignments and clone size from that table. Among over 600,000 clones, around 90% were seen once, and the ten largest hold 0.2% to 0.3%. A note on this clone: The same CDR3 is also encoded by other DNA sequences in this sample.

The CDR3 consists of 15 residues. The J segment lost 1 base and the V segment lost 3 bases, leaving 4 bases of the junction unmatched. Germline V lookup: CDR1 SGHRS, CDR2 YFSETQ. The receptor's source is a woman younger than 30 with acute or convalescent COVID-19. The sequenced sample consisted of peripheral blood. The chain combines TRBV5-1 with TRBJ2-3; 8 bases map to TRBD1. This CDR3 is CASSWGTGGTDTQYF. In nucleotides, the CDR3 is TGCGCCAGCAGCTGGGGGACAGGAGGCACAGATACGCAGTATTTT.